One and the same sample provided the 18 T cell receptor beta chains below, sequenced in a study of shared clonotypes between healthy human individuals. Data came from immunoSEQ multiplex PCR; TCRdb stores just in-frame clones and leaves some out. Altogether roughly 2.2 million clones are present, 90% to 95% being singletons, with the ten largest covering under 0.45%. Sequencing input: naive CD4+ T cells from PBMCs. Specified subset: CD45RA+ positively selected. The receptor source for this set is a man aged 18-30 years in good health. Some clones in this sample may be carry-over from other donors' samples.

The J gene is TRBJ2-7, the V gene TRBV6-1, with D possibly matching TRBD2 (5 bases). The ends were cut back, 4 bases at V and 3 bases at J, with 10 bases in the middle. Germline V gene lookup returns CDR1 MNHNS and CDR2 SASEGT. This CDR3 contains 13 residues. The chain's CDR3 is CASSGAVGYEQYF. CDR3 nucleotides: TGTGCCAGCAGTGGAGCGGTGGGCTACGAGCAGTACTTC.

The chain recombines TRBV19 with TRBJ2-2, with D perhaps being TRBD1 or TRBD2 (5 bases each). Deletions cut 9 bases from V and 1 base from J, with 9 bases between. This CDR3 spans 13 amino acids. Looked up from germline, CDR1 is LNHDA and CDR2 is SQIVND (reference sequence). The CDR3, as DNA: TGTGCCAGCGGGACCCAGAACACCGGGGAGCTGTTTTTT. Protein: CASGTQNTGELFF.

The V gene is TRBV11-2, the J gene TRBJ2-2, with 7 nucleotides matching TRBD2. J lost 5 bases, V lost 5 bases, and 11 bases had no gene match. This CDR3 is 16 amino acids long. Germline assignment: CDR1 SGHAT and CDR2 FQNNGV. As DNA, the CDR3 is TGTGCCAGCAGCCCGAGGGGCGGGAGAGAAACCGGGGAGCTGTTTTTT. It codes for CASSPRGGRETGELFF.

J is TRBJ2-1 and V is TRBV10-1, with 8 bases fitting TRBD2. Unmatched junction bases numbered 4, after V lost 7 bases and J lost 5 bases. Germline CDR1 WNHNN, CDR2 SYGVQD (reference sequence). The CDR3 extends over 13 amino acids. CDR3 residues: CASTSSGDNEQFF. DNA of the CDR3: TGCGCCAGCACCAGTAGCGGGGACAATGAGCAGTTCTTC.

V is TRBV7-2 and J is TRBJ2-1; D is undetermined. Germline V CDR1 and CDR2: SGHTA, FQGNSA. This CDR3 is built from 14 residues. V lost 5 bases to trimming and J lost 6 bases, with 14 bases between them. CDR3 DNA: TGTGCCAGCAGCCCGGGCGGAGCGCGCAATGAGCAGTTCTTC. Protein sequence: CASSPGGARNEQFF.

The chain is built from TRBV7-9 and TRBJ2-3; 8 bases are shared with TRBD2. Germline V lookup: CDR1 SEHNR, CDR2 FQNEAQ (reference sequence). The V gene end was trimmed by 2 bases and the J gene end by 4 bases; junction bases not matched to a gene: 11. The CDR3 sequence is 17 residues long. The CDR3 here is CASSLRMGGGLADTQYF. The DNA for the CDR3 is TGTGCCAGCAGCTTAAGGATGGGCGGGGGGTTGGCAGATACGCAGTATTTT.

The CDR3 here is CASSHGGDRAGNTIYF. CDR3 sequence (DNA): TGTGCCAGCAGTCACGGGGGAGATAGGGCTGGAAACACCATATATTTT. This chain uses TRBV28 with TRBJ1-3, with D maybe TRBD1 (5 bases). Germline CDR1 and CDR2: MDHEN and SYDVKM. This CDR3 comprises 16 residues. V was shortened by 5 bases and J by 2 bases, with 16 bases between the two germline ends.

The chain links TRBV5-1 to TRBJ1-1; no reliable D call. Germline V gene data show CDR1 as SGHRS and CDR2 as YFSETQ. The CDR3 runs to 13 residues. V lost 4 bases to trimming and J lost 6 bases, with 13 bases between them. This CDR3 reads CASSPNLLAEAFF. The DNA for the CDR3 is TGCGCCAGCAGCCCAAACCTCTTGGCTGAAGCTTTCTTT.

This chain links TRBV6-5 with TRBJ1-1, with D maybe TRBD1 (5 bases). V was pared by 5 bases and J by 0 bases, with 13 bases between. The CDR3 consists of 15 residues. In germline, CDR1 is MNHEY, CDR2 SVGAGI. CDR3 sequence (DNA): TGTGCCAGCAGTACCGGGACGGCATTGAACACTGAAGCTTTCTTT. Amino acid sequence: CASSTGTALNTEAFF.

This rearrangement joins TRBV10-3 to TRBJ1-5; no reliable D call. Germline CDR1 is ENHRY and CDR2 is SYGVKD. This CDR3 has 16 residues. V was pared by 0 bases and J by 2 bases, with 11 bases between. CDR3 protein: CAISESRQRGNQPQHF. The CDR3, as DNA: TGTGCCATCAGTGAGTCGCGGCAAAGGGGCAATCAGCCCCAGCATTTT.

V and J are TRBV6-6 and TRBJ2-3; 12 bases line up with TRBD1. J was trimmed by 6 bases and V by 7 bases; bases with no gene match: 8. This CDR3 is built from 15 residues. The germline V gene has CDR1 MNHNY and CDR2 SVGAGI (reference sequence). CDR3 loop: CASTAGTGGVDTQYF. The CDR3 region has the DNA TGTGCCAGCACTGCCGGGACAGGGGGCGTCGATACGCAGTATTTT.

The chain has TRBV6-1 and TRBJ1-4; D not certain. V lost 4 bases and J 0 bases, leaving 18 bases between the germline ends. Looked up from germline, CDR1 is MNHNS and CDR2 is SASEGT. This CDR3 has 18 amino acids. This chain's CDR3 is CASSGLRLSVATNEKLFF. CDR3 DNA sequence: TGTGCCAGCAGTGGCCTCAGGCTCAGCGTTGCAACTAATGAAAAACTGTTTTTT.

This chain connects TRBV2 to TRBJ2-3; 12 positions agree with TRBD2. V shed 6 bases, J shed 5 bases, and the junction held 6 bases outside the gene matches. The length of the CDR3 is 15 residues. Germline values: CDR1 SNHLY, CDR2 FYNNEI. For the CDR3, the DNA is TGTGCCAGCAGCCTAGCGGGAGGGCCGGTAGATACGCAGTATTTT. This sequence encodes CASSLAGGPVDTQYF.

This clone is a singleton in its sample. V gene TRBV18 combines with J gene TRBJ2-7; D is ambiguous. V dropped 3 bases and J dropped 3 bases, with 21 bases sitting between them. This CDR3 has 17 amino acids. Germline V gene sequence: CDR1 KGHSH, CDR2 LQKENI. This CDR3 reads CASSPFVTGNGIYEQYF. As DNA, the CDR3 is TGTGCCAGCTCACCGTTTGTAACTGGCAATGGCATCTACGAGCAGTACTTC.

CDR3 sequence (DNA): TGTGCCAGTACCTCCCGTGGTTCCTGGGAGGGCAATCAGCCCCAGCATTTT. Its translation: CASTSRGSWEGNQPQHF. The J gene is TRBJ1-5, the V gene TRBV19; D gene ambiguous. Germline CDR1 and CDR2: LNHDA and SQIVND (reference sequence). The CDR3 sequence is 17 residues long. V dropped 7 bases and J dropped 2 bases, with 21 bases sitting between them.

The chain joins TRBV9 to TRBJ2-5, with 7 bases lining up with TRBD1. CDR1 SGDLS and CDR2 YYNGEE come from the germline V gene. Germline trimming cut 3 bases from V and 2 bases from J; bases unmatched to any gene: 4. The CDR3 contains 14 residues. The CDR3 DNA is TGTGCCAGCAGCGAGACAGGGACACAAGAGACCCAGTACTTC. It encodes CASSETGTQETQYF. The full variable domain, rest sourced from reference TRBV9 and TRBJ2-5, is DSGVTQTPKHLITATGQRVTLRCSPRSGDLSVYWYQQSLDQGLQFLIQYYNGEERAKGNILERFSAQQFPDLHSELNLSSLELGDSALYFCASSETGTQETQYFGPGTRLLVL.

J is TRBJ1-3 and V is TRBV4-2; 9 positions match TRBD1. The CDR3 consists of 17 residues. The J segment lost 0 bases and the V segment lost 2 bases, leaving 5 bases of the junction unmatched. Germline values: CDR1 LGHNA, CDR2 YNFKEQ. The CDR3 nucleotides read TGTGCCAGCAGCCAACCTGGACAGGGGAGCTCTGGAAACACCATATATTTT. Translated: CASSQPGQGSSGNTIYF.

The gene calls are TRBV28 and TRBJ2-2; 14 positions agree with TRBD2. V gave up 3 bases and J gave up 7 bases; unmatched junction bases: 4. This CDR3 spans 16 amino acids. Germline lookup yields CDR1 MDHEN and CDR2 SYDVKM. Here the CDR3 reads CASSFLTSGRVGELFF. As DNA, the CDR3 is TGTGCCAGCAGTTTTTTGACTAGCGGGAGGGTCGGGGAGCTGTTTTTT.